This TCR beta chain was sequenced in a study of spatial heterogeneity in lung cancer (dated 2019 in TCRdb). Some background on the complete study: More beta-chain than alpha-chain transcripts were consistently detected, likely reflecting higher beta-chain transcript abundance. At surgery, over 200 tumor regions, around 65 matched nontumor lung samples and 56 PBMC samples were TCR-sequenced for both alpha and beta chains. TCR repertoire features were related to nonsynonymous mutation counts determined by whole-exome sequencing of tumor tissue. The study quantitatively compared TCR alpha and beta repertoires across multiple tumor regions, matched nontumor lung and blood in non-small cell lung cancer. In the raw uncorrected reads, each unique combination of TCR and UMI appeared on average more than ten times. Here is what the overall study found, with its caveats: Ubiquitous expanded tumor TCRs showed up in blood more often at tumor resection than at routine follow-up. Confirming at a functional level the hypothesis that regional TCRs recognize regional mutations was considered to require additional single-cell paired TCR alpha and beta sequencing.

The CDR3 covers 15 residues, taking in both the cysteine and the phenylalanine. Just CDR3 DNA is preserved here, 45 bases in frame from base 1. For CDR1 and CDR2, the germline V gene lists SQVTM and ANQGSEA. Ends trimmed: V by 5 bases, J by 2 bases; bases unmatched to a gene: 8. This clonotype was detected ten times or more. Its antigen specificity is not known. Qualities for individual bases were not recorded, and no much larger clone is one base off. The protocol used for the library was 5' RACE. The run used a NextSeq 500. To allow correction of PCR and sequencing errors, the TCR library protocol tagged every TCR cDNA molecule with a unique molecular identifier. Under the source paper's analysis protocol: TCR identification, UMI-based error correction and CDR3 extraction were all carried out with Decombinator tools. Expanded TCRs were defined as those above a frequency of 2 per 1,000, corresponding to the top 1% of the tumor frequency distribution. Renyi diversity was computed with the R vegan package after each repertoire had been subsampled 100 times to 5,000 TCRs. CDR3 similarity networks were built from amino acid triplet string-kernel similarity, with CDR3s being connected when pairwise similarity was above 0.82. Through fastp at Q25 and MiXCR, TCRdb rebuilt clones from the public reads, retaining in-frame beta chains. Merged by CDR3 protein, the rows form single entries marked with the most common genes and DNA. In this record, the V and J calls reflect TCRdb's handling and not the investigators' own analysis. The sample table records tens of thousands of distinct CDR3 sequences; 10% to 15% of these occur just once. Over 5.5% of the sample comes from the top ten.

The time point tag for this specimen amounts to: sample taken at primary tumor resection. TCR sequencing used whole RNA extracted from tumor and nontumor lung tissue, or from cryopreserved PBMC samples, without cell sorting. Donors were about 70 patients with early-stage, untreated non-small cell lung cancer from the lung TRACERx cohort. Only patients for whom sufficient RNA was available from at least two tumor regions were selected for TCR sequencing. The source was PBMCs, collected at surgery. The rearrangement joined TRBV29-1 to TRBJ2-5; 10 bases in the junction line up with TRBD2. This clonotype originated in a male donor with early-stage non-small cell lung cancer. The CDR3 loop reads CSVPTPSGSQETQYF. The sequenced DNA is TGCAGCGTTCCGACCCCTAGCGGGAGTCAAGAGACCCAGTACTTC.